One sample yielded the 27 T cell receptor beta chains listed below, sequenced in a study of blood T cell repertoires in COVID-19. The data were produced by immunoSEQ multiplex PCR, yet TCRdb's version contains in-frame clones alone and is incomplete. The sample consists of roughly 300,000 clones, around four fifths of them appearing once. Sequenced: peripheral blood. Receptors originate from a woman in her 50s who had recovered from COVID-19.

CDR3: CASSHIGDSRDGYTF. In DNA, the CDR3 is TGTGCCAGCAGCCACATAGGGGACTCGCGCGATGGCTACACCTTC. J is TRBJ1-2 and V is TRBV6-5; tentative D call: TRBD1 (5 bases). Trimming pared 6 bases from V and 6 bases from J, leaving 20 bases between. Germline V gene data show CDR1 as MNHEY and CDR2 as SVGAGI. There are 15 residues in the CDR3.

This chain connects TRBV9 to TRBJ1-1; 10 bases map to TRBD1. The J segment lost 6 bases and the V segment lost 0 bases, leaving 2 bases of the junction unmatched. The CDR3 has 14 amino acids. CDR1 and CDR2 (germline): SGDLS, YYNGEE. The CDR3 bases are TGTGCCAGCAGCGTAGGCGGGACAGGGGCTGAAGCTTTCTTT. The encoded protein is CASSVGGTGAEAFF.

The chain joins TRBV30 to TRBJ2-2; 8 bases align to TRBD1. The germline CDR1 and CDR2 sequences are GTSNPN and SVGIG (reference sequence). Germline trimming cut 3 bases from V and 7 bases from J; bases unmatched to any gene: 4. This CDR3 has 13 amino acids. CDR3: CAWRGQDFGELFF. The CDR3 region has the DNA TGTGCCTGGAGGGGACAGGACTTCGGGGAGCTGTTTTTT.

V and J are TRBV4-2 and TRBJ2-4, with a weak D call TRBD2 (6 bases). The CDR3 consists of 17 residues. The V end was cut by 0 bases, the J end by 6 bases, with 18 bases between. Per germline, CDR1 LGHNA and CDR2 YNFKEQ. The CDR3, as DNA: TGTGCCAGCAGCCAAGAGGGGGGAAACGGGCCCGGAAACATTCAGTACTTC. Translation: CASSQEGGNGPGNIQYF.

The rearrangement joins TRBV2 to TRBJ1-5, with 9 bases that match TRBD1. Germline loops: CDR1 SNHLY, CDR2 FYNNEI. V dropped 6 bases and J dropped 6; count of bases not matched to a gene: 6. The CDR3 contains 14 residues. The CDR3 spells CASRRQGGSQPQHF. CDR3 in DNA: TGTGCCAGCAGGAGACAGGGGGGCAGTCAGCCCCAGCATTTT.

The chain couples TRBV3-1 (or the pseudogene TRBV3-2) to TRBJ2-3; 10 positions match TRBD2. Germline V gene lookup returns CDR1 LGHDT and CDR2 YNNKEL (reference sequence). This CDR3 region has 16 residues. The V and J ends lost 3 bases and 5 bases, in that order; junction bases with no gene match: 8. The CDR3 DNA reads as TGTGCCAGCAGCCACGCTCTAGCGGGAGACCGAGATACGCAGTATTTT. Protein product: CASSHALAGDRDTQYF.

The chain has TRBV5-1 and TRBJ2-1; D gene uncertain. CDR1 SGHRS and CDR2 YFSETQ come from the germline V gene. The CDR3 is made up of 13 amino acids. Deletions cut 0 bases from V and 4 bases from J, with 5 bases between. This CDR3 is CASSLAQYNEQFF. CDR3 bases: TGCGCCAGCAGCTTGGCACAGTACAATGAGCAGTTCTTC.

The CDR3 bases are TGTGCCAGTAGTATCAGGACCGGGGGTTTCAATCAGCCCCAGCATTTT. Protein sequence: CASSIRTGGFNQPQHF. This chain links TRBV19 with TRBJ1-5, with D perhaps TRBD1 (5 bases). The ends were cut back, 3 bases at V and 3 bases at J, with 15 bases in the middle. Germline CDR1 reads LNHDA; CDR2 reads SQIVND (reference sequence). The length of the CDR3 is 16 residues.

In this sample, this clone turned up once. CDR3 sequence: CASSDLNRGVVQYF. The CDR3 region has the DNA TGCGCCAGCAGCGATTTAAACAGGGGTGTGGTGCAGTACTTC. This chain uses TRBV5-1 with TRBJ2-7, with 7 bases aligning to TRBD1. The CDR3 is made up of 14 amino acids. Germline V gene data show CDR1 as SGHRS and CDR2 as YFSETQ. After removal of 4 bases from V and 9 bases from J, the junction contained 13 bases not matched to a gene.

This chain connects TRBV5-1 to TRBJ2-7; a weak D match, TRBD1 (6 bases). The length of the CDR3 is 13 residues. V lost 2 bases, J lost 3 bases, and 9 bases lay in between. Germline lookup yields CDR1 SGHRS and CDR2 YFSETQ. DNA for the CDR3: TGCGCCAGCAGCTTAACAGGGCTCTACGAGCAGTACTTC. Its translation: CASSLTGLYEQYF. The full variable domain, rest sourced from reference TRBV5-1 and TRBJ2-7, is KAGVTQTPRYLIKTRGQQVTLSCSPISGHRSVSWYQQTPGQGLQFLFEYFSETQRNKGNFPGRFSGRQFSNSRSEMNVSTLELGDSALYLCASSLTGLYEQYFGPGTRLTVT.

V is TRBV19 and J is TRBJ1-1, with a tentative D call TRBD1 (5 bases). Trimming stripped 7 bases from V and 5 bases from J, with 17 bases between. The germline CDR1 and CDR2 sequences are LNHDA and SQIVND (reference sequence). The length of the CDR3 is 14 residues. CDR3 nucleotides: TGTGCCAGTAAGTATACAGGCCTGGAGACTGAAGCTTTCTTT. It yields the protein CASKYTGLETEAFF.

The chain combines TRBV15 with TRBJ2-3; D remains ambiguous. V gave up 1 base and J gave up 0 bases, with 8 bases separating them. The length of the CDR3 is 15 residues. Germline V gene sequence: CDR1 LNHNV, CDR2 YYDKDF (reference sequence). Here the CDR3 reads CATSRGQASTDTQYF. For the CDR3, the DNA is TGTGCCACCAGCAGAGGCCAGGCTAGCACAGATACGCAGTATTTT.

The sample holds many counts of this clone. The chain carries TRBV28 and TRBJ2-7; TRBD2 matches at 10 bases. This CDR3 has 16 residues. Germline-derived CDR1 and CDR2 are MDHEN and SYDVKM. After removal of 7 bases from V and 0 bases from J, the junction contained 9 bases not matched to a gene. The CDR3 nucleotides read TGTGCCAGCACTAGCGGGAGCGCTCCGAGCTCCTACGAGCAGTACTTC. Encoded protein: CASTSGSAPSSYEQYF.

This chain connects TRBV3-1 (or the pseudogene TRBV3-2) to TRBJ1-2; weak D call: TRBD1 (5 bases). CDR1 is LGHDT and CDR2 is YNNKEL in the germline V gene (reference sequence). The V gene lost 3 bases and the J gene lost 4 bases, with 6 bases spanning the gap. This CDR3 region has 12 residues. The CDR3 DNA is TGTGCCAGCAGCCAGGACACCTATGGCTACACCTTC. Its protein product is CASSQDTYGYTF.

The rearrangement uses TRBV27 and TRBJ2-7, with 11 positions matching TRBD2. Germline CDR1 MNHEY, CDR2 SMNVEV (reference sequence). Germline trimming cut 6 bases from V and 11 bases from J; bases unmatched to any gene: 12. This CDR3 has 14 residues. The CDR3 sequence is CASRTSGASLYKYF. The CDR3 DNA reads TGTGCCAGCAGGACTAGCGGGGCCTCTTTGTATAAGTACTTC.

The rearrangement joins TRBV2 to TRBJ1-5, with 8 bases identical to TRBD1. The length of the CDR3 is 17 residues. The ends lost 6 bases at V and 0 bases at J; junction bases unmatched: 10. CDR1 is SNHLY and CDR2 is FYNNEI in the germline V gene. The DNA for the CDR3 is TGTGCCAGCAGAGCGTTCCCCGGGACAGGTAGCAATCAGCCCCAGCATTTT. Its protein product is CASRAFPGTGSNQPQHF.

The chain's CDR3 is CASSLLQGPPETQYF. The CDR3 DNA is TGCGCCAGCAGCCTTCTACAGGGCCCCCCAGAGACCCAGTACTTC. The chain uses TRBV4-1 and TRBJ2-5; a weak D match, TRBD1 (6 bases). Trimming stripped 4 bases from V and 4 bases from J, with 16 bases between. The CDR3 length is 15 residues. Germline CDR1 MGHRA, CDR2 YSYEKL.

This clone has just a few counts. The chain combines TRBV6-6 with TRBJ1-6; D gene ambiguous. CDR1 MNHNY and CDR2 SVGAGI come from the germline V gene (reference sequence). Trimming removed 6 bases at V and 10 bases at J, with 25 bases between. The CDR3 length is 17 residues. The CDR3 protein is CASSRRLLQWNDSPLHF. The CDR3 nucleotides read TGTGCCAGCAGCCGAAGACTACTCCAGTGGAATGACTCACCCCTCCACTTT.

The chain carries TRBV10-3 and TRBJ2-2; 8 nucleotides line up with TRBD1. Germline assignment: CDR1 ENHRY and CDR2 SYGVKD. Trimming at V came to 6 bases and at J to 2 bases, leaving 8 bases not matched to a gene. The CDR3 is made up of 16 amino acids. Here the CDR3 reads CAISEGQAINTGELFF. CDR3 nucleotides: TGTGCCATCAGCGAGGGACAGGCGATTAACACCGGGGAGCTGTTTTTT.

The chain employs TRBV7-8 and TRBJ2-7, with 10 bases matching TRBD1. Germline V gene data show CDR1 as SGHVS and CDR2 as FQNEAQ. V trimming: 5 bases; J trimming: 6 bases; junction bases outside the gene matches: 10. The CDR3 has 15 amino acids. The CDR3 here is CASSRGGGQGSEQYF. CDR3 DNA: TGTGCCAGCAGCCGTGGAGGGGGACAGGGGAGCGAGCAGTACTTC.

V is TRBV5-4 and J is TRBJ2-7, with D perhaps TRBD1 (5 bases). Germline loops: CDR1 SGHNT, CDR2 YYREEE (reference sequence). The CDR3 is 14 amino acids. Trimming pared 4 bases from V and 6 bases from J, leaving 17 bases between. The CDR3 reads CASSPSRASREQYF. The CDR3, as DNA: TGTGCCAGCAGCCCCAGCAGGGCCAGTCGCGAGCAGTACTTC.

This sequence joins TRBV19 and TRBJ2-7; 8 bases are shared with TRBD2. The V and J ends lost 5 bases and 4 bases, in that order; junction bases with no gene match: 10. The CDR3 has 15 amino acids. The V gene's germline CDR1 is LNHDA and CDR2 SQIVND (reference sequence). CDR3 coding DNA: TGTGCCAGTAGTGAAACGGCGGGAGGTCTTTACGAGCAGTACTTC. Protein sequence: CASSETAGGLYEQYF.

The chain is built from TRBV12-3 or TRBV12-4 and TRBJ1-5, with D perhaps matching TRBD1 (5 bases). Trimming removed 1 base from V and 5 bases from J, with 6 bases in between. CDR3 length: 13 amino acids. The CDR3 region is CASSLEGDQPQHF. The CDR3, as DNA: TGTGCCAGCAGTTTAGAAGGGGATCAGCCCCAGCATTTT.

This clone was counted between two and nine times. V and J are TRBV5-8 and TRBJ1-2; 7 bases are a match to TRBD1. The CDR3 runs to 15 residues. Per the germline V gene, CDR1 is SGHTS and CDR2 is YDEGEE. Trimming at V came to 2 bases and at J to 0 bases, leaving 4 bases not matched to a gene. This chain's CDR3 is CASSFDRVANYGYTF. The CDR3 bases are TGTGCCAGCAGCTTTGACAGGGTCGCTAACTATGGCTACACCTTC.

The chain is built from TRBV28 and TRBJ1-2; no firm D call. This CDR3 is built from 13 residues. V dropped 2 bases and J dropped 9 bases, with 13 bases sitting between them. The germline V gene has CDR1 MDHEN and CDR2 SYDVKM. The CDR3 bases are TGTGCCAGCAGTTTACCCTCCCCGGTTCGCTACACCTTC. Translating it yields CASSLPSPVRYTF.

This rearrangement joins TRBV9 to TRBJ2-2, with D possibly TRBD2 on 8 matching bases. The CDR3 extends over 14 amino acids. Trimming took 6 bases from V and 6 from J, leaving 15 bases between them. Per the germline V gene, CDR1 is SGDLS and CDR2 is YYNGEE. CDR3 residues: CASTPGGGPGELFF. CDR3 DNA: TGTGCCAGCACCCCGGGAGGGGGCCCCGGGGAGCTGTTTTTT. Full variable domain (outside the CDR3, taken from reference TRBV9 and TRBJ2-2): DSGVTQTPKHLITATGQRVTLRCSPRSGDLSVYWYQQSLDQGLQFLIQYYNGEERAKGNILERFSAQQFPDLHSELNLSSLELGDSALYFCASTPGGGPGELFFGEGSRLTVL.

The chain employs TRBV9 and TRBJ1-6, with no clear D. CDR1 is SGDLS, CDR2 YYNGEE, per germline. Between the trimmed V and J ends, which lost 2 bases and 10 bases, there was a span of 7 bases. The CDR3 extends over 12 amino acids. This CDR3 reads CASSVSGSPLHF. Written as DNA, the CDR3 is TGTGCCAGCAGCGTTTCGGGATCACCCCTCCACTTT.